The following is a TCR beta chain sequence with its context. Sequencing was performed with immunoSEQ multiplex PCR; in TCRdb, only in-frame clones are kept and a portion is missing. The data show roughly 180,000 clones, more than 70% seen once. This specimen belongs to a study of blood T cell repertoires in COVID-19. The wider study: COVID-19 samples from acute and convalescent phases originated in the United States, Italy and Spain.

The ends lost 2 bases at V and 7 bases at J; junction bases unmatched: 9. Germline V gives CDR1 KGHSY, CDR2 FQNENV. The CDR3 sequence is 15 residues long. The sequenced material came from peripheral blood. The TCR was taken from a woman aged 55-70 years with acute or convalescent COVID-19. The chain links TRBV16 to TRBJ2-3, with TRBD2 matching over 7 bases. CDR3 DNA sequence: TGTGCCAGCAGCCAAACGCGGGAGAAGGGGAATACGCAGTATTTT. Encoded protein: CASSQTREKGNTQYF. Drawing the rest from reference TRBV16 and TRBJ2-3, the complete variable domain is GEEVAQTPKHLVRGEGQKAKLYCAPIKGHSYVFWYQQVLKNEFKFLISFQNENVFDETGMPKERFSAKCLPNSPCSLEIQATKLEDSAVYFCASSQTREKGNTQYFGPGTRLTVL.